This T cell receptor (beta chain) was identified in a study of blood T cell repertoires in COVID-19. In the study overall: The study drew acute and convalescent COVID-19 samples from the United States, Italy and Spain.

This clone was recorded a few times. Across over 20 US areas, participants ranged in age from about 18 to 90 years. Grouping used clinical history reported by participants in a survey and questionnaire. TCRdb's copy holds only in-frame clones and misses some; the assay was immunoSEQ multiplex PCR. This table holds 350,000 to 450,000 clones, 83% found once. This clonotype originated in a woman between 45 and 65 years old who had recovered from COVID-19. The sample taken for sequencing was PBMCs or T cells enriched from blood (not recorded which).

The CDR3 nucleotides read TGTGCCAGCCACAGGGGGTACCCGAGACGAGATAGCAATCAGCCCCAGCATTTT. As protein: CASHRGYPRRDSNQPQHF. V gene TRBV28 combines with J gene TRBJ1-5; 8 nucleotides match TRBD1. The CDR3 is 18 residues long. CDR1 and CDR2 from the germline V gene are MDHEN and SYDVKM. V was pared by 8 bases and J by 0 bases, with 15 bases of the junction left unmatched.